The rows below give T cell receptor beta chains drawn from one sample of a study of T-cell memory formation after mild COVID-19. TCRdb called the 5' RACE reads again in MiXCR, with one record for every CDR3 protein. The top ten clones hold approximately 22% of a sample with 380,000 or so distinct CDR3 sequences, approximately 15% of them seen once. The sequencing input was PBMCs or a T cell subset sorted from them (not recorded which). The receptor source for this set is a man between 18 and 35 years old who had mild COVID-19 (a few samples of this study predate the infection). Cell type and time point are not known. The CDR3 runs from the conserved cysteine through the conserved F or W. D genes are given only for firm matches. Where a row states a size, it is once, few, many or the class of an expanded clone; other rows omit it.

TRBD1 | TRBJ2-7 | many | TRBV12-3/TRBV12-4 | TGTGCCAGCAGACCGACAGGGGCCTACGAGCAGTACTTC | CASRPTGAYEQYF
- | TRBJ1-1 | once | TRBV2 | TGTGCCAGCAACGGGGAGGGGAGGTTGGGAGCTTTCTTT | CASNGEGRLGAFF
- | TRBJ2-1 | - | TRBV4-2 | TGTGCCAGCAGCCAAAGATCTCCCGATGAGCAGTTCTTC | CASSQRSPDEQFF
TRBD1 | TRBJ2-5 | - | TRBV5-1 | TGCGCCAGCAGCTTGAGGGGACAGGGAGGACAAGAGACCCAGTACTTC | CASSLRGQGGQETQYF
TRBD2 | TRBJ2-5 | few | TRBV12-3/TRBV12-4 | TGTGCCAGCCGAAGCGGGGGGGGTCAAGAGACCCAGTACTTC | CASRSGGGQETQYF
TRBD1 | TRBJ1-1 | - | TRBV5-1 | TGCGCCAGCAGCCCCCGGGACAGGGTTGCGTCGAGGACTGAAGCTTTCTTT | CASSPRDRVASRTEAFF
TRBD1 | TRBJ1-2 | many | TRBV3-1 | TGTGCCAGCAGCACGACAGGGGCCGCAGCAAACTATGGCTACACCTTC | CASSTTGAAANYGYTF
- | TRBJ2-1 | - | TRBV10-1 | TGCGCCAGCAGTGAGTCGATGACTAGATTCTACAATGAGCAGTTCTTC | CASSESMTRFYNEQFF
TRBD2 | TRBJ2-3 | - | TRBV7-7 | TGTGCTAGCAGCTTAGGCACTAGCGGGACAGATACGCAGTATTTT | CASSLGTSGTDTQYF
- | TRBJ2-4 | few | TRBV6-2/TRBV6-3 | TGTGCCAGCAGTCGGGGAGATAACATTCAGTACTTC | CASSRGDNIQYF
- | TRBJ2-6 | - | TRBV7-2 | TGTGCCAGCAGCTCCCAGAGCCGTATCTCTGGGGCCAACGTCCTGACTTTC | CASSSQSRISGANVLTF
- | TRBJ2-1 | many | TRBV3-1 | TGTGCCAGCAGCCAAGAAACCGGGTCCTACAATGAGCAGTTCTTC | CASSQETGSYNEQFF
- | TRBJ2-1 | few | TRBV24-1 | TGTGCCACCAGTGATTTGCCGGTCGAATCCTACAATGAGCAGTTCTTC | CATSDLPVESYNEQFF
TRBD1 | TRBJ2-1 | - | TRBV4-3 | TGCGCCAGCAGTCACCGGGACAGGGCCAGAGATGAGCAGTTCTTC | CASSHRDRARDEQFF
TRBD2 | TRBJ2-2 | - | TRBV5-8 | TGTGCCAGCAGCTGGATGGGGGGGGCGAACACCGGGGAGCTGTTTTTT | CASSWMGGANTGELFF
- | TRBJ2-7 | few | TRBV18 | TGTGCCAGCTCACCGACCACAGGAGGGTTCCACGAGCAGTACTTC | CASSPTTGGFHEQYF
TRBD2 | TRBJ2-1 | - | TRBV6-5 | TGTGCCAGCAGTTACGGGACTAGCGGCAACAATGAGCAGTTCTTC | CASSYGTSGNNEQFF
- | TRBJ2-7 | few | TRBV6-2/TRBV6-3 | TGTGCCAGCAGTTACGACCGTTACGAGCAGTACTTC | CASSYDRYEQYF
- | TRBJ2-7 | few | TRBV7-2 | TGTGCCAGCAGCTTAGATGCCGGCCAGAACTACGAGCAGTACTTC | CASSLDAGQNYEQYF
TRBD2 | TRBJ2-1 | few | TRBV7-2 | TGTGCCAGCAGCTCCCCAAGGGGCGGGGGAACTTCGAGGGATGAGCAGTTCTTC | CASSSPRGGGTSRDEQFF
- | TRBJ2-7 | many | TRBV5-1 | TGCGCCAGCACCGCCCGGAGCGCCGGTGGCAACGAGCAGTACTTC | CASTARSAGGNEQYF
- | TRBJ1-5 | - | TRBV7-2 | TGTGCCAGCAGCCTCGGACAGAGGAGCAATCAGCCCCAGCATTTT | CASSLGQRSNQPQHF
- | TRBJ1-1 | few | TRBV7-6 | TGTGCCAGCAGCTTAGCCTTAGATAAAGCGAACACTGAAGCTTTCTTT | CASSLALDKANTEAFF
- | TRBJ2-7 | - | TRBV5-5 | TGTGCCAGCAGCTCCCGGATGGCCTCCGGCCGTACCTACGAGCAGTACTTC | CASSSRMASGRTYEQYF
TRBD1 | TRBJ2-5 | many | TRBV6-6 | TGTGCCAGCAAGGGGACAGGGGGCTTGGAGACCCAGTACTTC | CASKGTGGLETQYF
- | TRBJ1-2 | - | TRBV7-2 | TGTGCCAGCAGTCAGGCGGGGGCCTTTGGCTACACCTTC | CASSQAGAFGYTF